This T cell receptor beta chain was observed in a study of breast tumors, draining lymph nodes, adjacent tissues. General study points: Tumor T cell lymph node origin was a supported hypothesis, not proven. Data fit most tumor T cells coming from lymph node, expanding in tumor.

One entry per CDR3 protein results from TCRdb running MiXCR on the multiplex PCR reads. The table records about 300,000 distinct CDR3 sequences, roughly 30% of them present only once. Samples came from axillary lymph nodes draining the breast cancer. This clonotype was detected many times. The antigen remains unidentified. The CDR3 totals 14 residues. Deletions cut 3 bases from V and 5 bases from J, with 13 bases between. The germline V gene encodes CDR1 SGHAT and CDR2 FQNNGV. V usage is TRBV11-2 and J usage is TRBJ2-5, with D possibly matching TRBD2 (6 bases). The source of this sequence is a female donor with breast cancer. Some clones in this sample may be carry-over from other donors' samples. Material for sequencing was axillary lymph node tissue. CDR3 sequence reads: CASSFGGVGETQYF. The CDR3 bases are TGTGCCAGCAGCTTCGGAGGGGTTGGGGAGACCCAGTACTTC.